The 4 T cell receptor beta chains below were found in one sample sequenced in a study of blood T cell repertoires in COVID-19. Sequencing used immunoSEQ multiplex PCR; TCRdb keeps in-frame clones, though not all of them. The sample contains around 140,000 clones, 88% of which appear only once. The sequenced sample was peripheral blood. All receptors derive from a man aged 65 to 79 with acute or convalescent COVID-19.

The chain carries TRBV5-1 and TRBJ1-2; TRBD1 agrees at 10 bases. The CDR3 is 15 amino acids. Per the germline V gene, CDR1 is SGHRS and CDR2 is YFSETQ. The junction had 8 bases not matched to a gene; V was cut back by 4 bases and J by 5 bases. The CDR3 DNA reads TGCGCCAGCAGCCCGGGACAGGGGAATAGGTATGGCTACACCTTC. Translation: CASSPGQGNRYGYTF.

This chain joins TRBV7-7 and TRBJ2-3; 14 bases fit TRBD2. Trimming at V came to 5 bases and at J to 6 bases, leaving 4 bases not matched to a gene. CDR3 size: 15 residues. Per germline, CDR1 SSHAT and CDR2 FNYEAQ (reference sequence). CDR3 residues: CASSLGTSGGDTQYF. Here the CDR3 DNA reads TGTGCCAGCAGCCTCGGGACTAGCGGGGGTGATACGCAGTATTTT.

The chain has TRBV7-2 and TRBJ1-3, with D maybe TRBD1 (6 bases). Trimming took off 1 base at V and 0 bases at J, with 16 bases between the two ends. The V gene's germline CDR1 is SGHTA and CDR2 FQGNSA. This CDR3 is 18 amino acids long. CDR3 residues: CASSLVARTASSGNTIYF. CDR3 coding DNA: TGTGCCAGCAGCTTAGTAGCTCGGACAGCGAGCTCTGGAAACACCATATATTTT.

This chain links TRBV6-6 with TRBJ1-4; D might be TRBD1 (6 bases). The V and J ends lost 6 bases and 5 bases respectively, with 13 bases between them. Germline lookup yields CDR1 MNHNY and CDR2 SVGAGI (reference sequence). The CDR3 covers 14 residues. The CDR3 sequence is CASRVTGSNEKLFF. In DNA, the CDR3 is TGTGCCAGCAGGGTTACAGGGTCCAATGAAAAACTGTTTTTT.